These 17 T cell receptor beta chains came from one sample sequenced in a study of OX40 agonist ivuxolimab in advanced cancers. Sequenced by immunoSEQ multiplex PCR; TCRdb stores in-frame clones only, minus some. The table shows 6,000 to 7,500 clones, with around four fifths occurring only once. Material: CD4+ or CD8+ T cells sorted from blood, obtained in a trial of the OX40 agonist ivuxolimab. The origin of the receptors is an adult with an advanced solid tumor such as melanoma, head and neck, liver or kidney cancer.

The J gene is TRBJ1-1, the V gene TRBV19; 7 bases line up with TRBD1. This CDR3 region has 14 residues. Losses at the gene ends were 5 bases for V and 2 bases for J; bases not matched to a gene: 5. CDR1 and CDR2 (germline): LNHDA, SQIVND (reference sequence). The chain's CDR3 is CASSYRDSNTEAFF. CDR3 bases: TGTGCCAGTAGTTACCGGGACAGCAACACTGAAGCTTTCTTT.

This sequence joins TRBV19 and TRBJ2-7; D is possibly TRBD2 (7 bases). V was pared by 3 bases and J by 7 bases, with 13 bases between. CDR3 length equals 13 residues. Germline CDR1 reads LNHDA; CDR2 reads SQIVND (reference sequence). The CDR3 here is CASSISGGREQYF. The CDR3 region has the DNA TGTGCCAGTAGTATCTCGGGGGGCAGGGAGCAGTACTTC.

This clone ranks as medium-sized. The V gene is TRBV11-3, the J gene TRBJ1-4; D is ambiguous. CDR1 is SGHNT, CDR2 YENEEA, per germline. The CDR3 loop spans 13 amino acids. V lost 9 bases and J 0 bases, leaving 8 bases between the germline ends. CDR3 in amino acids: CASSRSTNEKLFF. The CDR3 DNA reads as TGTGCCAGTTCTCGTTCAACTAATGAAAAACTGTTTTTT.

The genes are TRBV27 and TRBJ2-1; 10 positions agree with TRBD2. After removal of 3 bases from V and 6 bases from J, the junction contained 8 bases not matched to a gene. The CDR3 has 16 amino acids. Germline CDR1 is MNHEY and CDR2 is SMNVEV (reference sequence). CDR3 sequence reads: CASSFVRAGGANEQFF. The CDR3, as DNA: TGTGCCAGCAGTTTTGTTAGAGCGGGAGGGGCCAATGAGCAGTTCTTC.

This clone showed up just once. DNA of the CDR3: TGTGCCAGCAGCCCCGGGACAGGACCCTACGAGCAGTACTTC. Protein product: CASSPGTGPYEQYF. This chain uses TRBV9 with TRBJ2-7; TRBD1 matches 8 bases. Germline CDR1 SGDLS, CDR2 YYNGEE. The CDR3 is 14 residues long. V dropped 4 bases and J dropped 2; count of bases not matched to a gene: 5.

This chain joins TRBV10-1 and TRBJ2-7; D uncertain. CDR1 and CDR2 (germline): WNHNN, SYGVQD (reference sequence). CDR3 length equals 13 residues. V lost 2 bases and J 5 bases, leaving 10 bases between the germline ends. In nucleotides, the CDR3 is TGCGCCAGCAGTGAGAGCAACCAGAACGAGCAGTACTTC. The encoded protein is CASSESNQNEQYF.

The chain carries TRBV2 and TRBJ2-7; 8 nucleotides align to TRBD1. The CDR3 sequence is 15 residues long. Germline trimming cut 5 bases from V and 2 bases from J; bases unmatched to any gene: 8. Germline values: CDR1 SNHLY, CDR2 FYNNEI. The CDR3 region has the DNA TGTGCCAGCAGTTCAGGGAGGACAGGGCCCTACGAGCAGTACTTC. This codes for CASSSGRTGPYEQYF.

The chain uses TRBV6-5 and TRBJ2-5, with no clear D. Germline CDR1 MNHEY, CDR2 SVGAGI. Trimming left V 0 bases short and J 2 bases short, with 10 bases between. This CDR3 has 15 amino acids. CDR3 protein: CASSYSEPDQETQYF. The CDR3 region has the DNA TGTGCCAGCAGTTACTCTGAGCCAGATCAAGAGACCCAGTACTTC.

The rearrangement joins TRBV4-1 to TRBJ1-3; 7 bases are shared with TRBD1. There are 15 residues in the CDR3. V dropped 4 bases and J dropped 4; count of bases not matched to a gene: 7. The germline V gene encodes CDR1 MGHRA and CDR2 YSYEKL. The CDR3 protein is CASSPSTGLGNTIYF. DNA for the CDR3: TGCGCCAGCAGCCCCTCGACAGGGTTAGGAAACACCATATATTTT.

This clone was picked up one time. This chain uses TRBV4-1 with TRBJ2-5; either TRBD1 or TRBD2 may supply D (5 bases each). The closer fit of TRBJ2-7 to the DNA end suggests the J call may be wrong. CDR1 and CDR2 (germline): MGHRA, YSYEKL. This CDR3 contains 15 residues. CDR3 loop: CASSPRDGGSYEQYF. CDR3 sequence (DNA): TGCGCCAGCAGCCCACGGGACGGTGGGTCCTACGAGCAGTACTTC.

The chain joins TRBV9 to TRBJ2-1; 13 bases are a match to TRBD2. CDR1 SGDLS and CDR2 YYNGEE come from the germline V gene. This CDR3 is built from 20 residues. V shed 3 bases and J 1 base; nucleotides not matched to a gene: 13. CDR3 in amino acids: CASSASRTSGSPESYNEQFF. The CDR3 nucleotides read TGTGCCAGCAGCGCAAGTAGGACTAGCGGGAGTCCCGAGTCCTACAATGAGCAGTTCTTC. The whole variable domain, filled in from reference TRBV9 and TRBJ2-1, reads DSGVTQTPKHLITATGQRVTLRCSPRSGDLSVYWYQQSLDQGLQFLIQYYNGEERAKGNILERFSAQQFPDLHSELNLSSLELGDSALYFCASSASRTSGSPESYNEQFFGPGTRLTVL.

The chain employs TRBV11-2 and TRBJ2-5; 7 bases are a match to TRBD1. V lost 1 base, J lost 4 bases, and 3 bases stayed unmatched. The CDR3 spans 14 residues. Per germline, CDR1 SGHAT and CDR2 FQNNGV. The CDR3 DNA follows: TGTGCCAGCAGCTTAGGACAGGGTCGAGAGACCCAGTACTTC. Its translation: CASSLGQGRETQYF.

As for this clone: The junction does not match germline at one end; this may be a read error. DNA for the CDR3: TGTGTCAGCAGCCTCGGACGGTACGAGCAGTACTTC. Its translation: CVSSLGRYEQYF. The chain is built from TRBV5-6 and TRBJ2-7; D is ambiguous. Germline V gene sequence: CDR1 SGHDT, CDR2 YYEEEE. The CDR3 loop spans 12 amino acids.

Note on this clone: Other DNA sequences in this specimen translate into the identical CDR3. This sequence joins TRBV19 and TRBJ1-5, with no clear D. The germline CDR1 and CDR2 sequences are LNHDA and SQIVND (reference sequence). There are 15 residues in the CDR3. V lost 1 base, J lost 4 bases, and 11 bases lay in between. This CDR3 is CASSIGLRGNQPQHF. CDR3 in DNA: TGTGCCAGTAGTATAGGATTGCGAGGAAATCAGCCCCAGCATTTT.

This clone occurred once. Other DNA variants within this sample encode the same CDR3. J is TRBJ1-1 and V is TRBV18, with D hard to call. Looked up from germline, CDR1 is KGHSH and CDR2 is LQKENI. This CDR3 is 17 amino acids long. Trimming removed 2 bases from V and 5 bases from J, with 21 bases in between. The CDR3 DNA is TGTGCCAGCTCACCAAAAGAGAACAGAGGGCGTGGAACTGAAGCTTTCTTT. Encoded protein: CASSPKENRGRGTEAFF.

V and J are TRBV5-1 and TRBJ2-1; TRBD2 aligns across 16 bases. The germline V gene encodes CDR1 SGHRS and CDR2 YFSETQ. This CDR3 contains 16 residues. J lost 9 bases, V lost 5 bases, and 8 bases had no gene match. Written as DNA, the CDR3 is TGCGCCAGCAGTCCCCCGGGACTAGCGGGAGGGAGTGAGCAGTTCTTC. Amino acids: CASSPPGLAGGSEQFF.

This chain connects TRBV2 to TRBJ1-6; D remains unclear. CDR3 length equals 14 residues. Germline CDR1 and CDR2: SNHLY and FYNNEI. With 8 bases removed from V and 6 bases from J, the gap between germline ends came to 14 bases. CDR3: CASRARVSNSPLHF. The CDR3 nucleotides are TGTGCCAGCCGAGCGCGGGTCTCTAATTCACCCCTCCACTTT.